Listed below are T cell receptor beta chains from one sample, sequenced in a study of blood T cell repertoires in COVID-19. Assay used: immunoSEQ multiplex PCR; TCRdb lists only in-frame clones, some missing. The sample contains about 200,000 clones, roughly 78% of which appear only once. Sequenced sample: peripheral blood. The receptors shown here come from an elderly woman with active or convalescent COVID-19. CDR3s include the opening cysteine and the closing phenylalanine or tryptophan. The D gene is left open where the match is weak. Expanded clones are given a class, and other clones once, few, many or no size at all.

j_call,clone_size,d_call,v_call,cdr3_length,cdr3_nt,cdr3_aa
TRBJ1-1,once,NA,TRBV18,18,TGTGCCAGCTCACCCCCTGCCCAGGGGCCAATAATGAACACTGAAGCTTTCTTT,CASSPPAQGPIMNTEAFF
TRBJ2-5,NA,NA,TRBV18,14,TGTGCCAGCTCACCAGACATAGGCCAAGAGACCCAGTACTTC,CASSPDIGQETQYF
TRBJ1-4,NA,NA,TRBV18,15,TGTGCCAGCTCCCCCCAGGGATCTATTCGAGAAAAACTGTTTTTT,CASSPQGSIREKLFF
TRBJ1-2,NA,TRBD1,TRBV5-4,17,TGTGCCAGCACCGATAAGATTACTGGGACAGGAAGCTATGGCTACACCTTC,CASTDKITGTGSYGYTF
TRBJ2-7,NA,NA,TRBV20-1,11,TGCAGTACCAGGGGGGACTACGAGCAGTACTTC,CSTRGDYEQYF
TRBJ2-1,NA,TRBD1,TRBV7-8,13,TGTGCCAGCAGCCTAGACAGGGAGAATGAGCAGTTCTTC,CASSLDRENEQFF
TRBJ1-5,NA,NA,TRBV28,14,TGTGCCAGCAGTTTAACGGGGGGCAATCAGCCCCAGCATTTT,CASSLTGGNQPQHF
TRBJ1-6,NA,TRBD1,TRBV5-4,16,TGTGCCAGCAGCCCGACCCCACGGGACAGCTTTTCACCCCTCCACTTT,CASSPTPRDSFSPLHF
TRBJ1-6,NA,NA,TRBV5-1,16,TGCGCCAGCAGCATTACAGGGAGCTCCTATAATTCACCCCTCCACTTT,CASSITGSSYNSPLHF
TRBJ1-5,NA,NA,TRBV7-2,15,TGTGCCAGCAGCTTAGCGTCAGGGAAGGGTCAGCCCCAGCATTTT,CASSLASGKGQPQHF
TRBJ1-2,NA,TRBD1,TRBV19,15,TGTGCCAGTAGTACGGCGACAGGGTTTAACTATGGCTACACCTTC,CASSTATGFNYGYTF
TRBJ1-5,NA,NA,TRBV6-5,14,TGTGCCAGCAGTTACCGGGCAGGGTATCAGCCCCAGCATTTT,CASSYRAGYQPQHF
TRBJ2-4,NA,NA,TRBV21-1,17,TGTGCCAGCAGCAAATTGGAGGAAGGGCAGGGGGGAAACATTCAGTACTTC,CASSKLEEGQGGNIQYF
TRBJ2-7,NA,TRBD2,TRBV30,12,TGTGCCTGGAGCGGGGGGGCGTACGAGCAGTACTTC,CAWSGGAYEQYF
TRBJ2-5,few,TRBD1,TRBV6-5,16,TGTGCCAGCAGTTACCAGGGACAGGGGGCCTGGGAGACCCAGTACTTC,CASSYQGQGAWETQYF
TRBJ1-4,NA,NA,TRBV19,14,TGTGCCAGTAGTTTTCGGGCAACTAATGAAAAACTGTTTTTT,CASSFRATNEKLFF
TRBJ1-6,NA,TRBD1,TRBV18,14,TGTGCCAGCGATACAGGGGTGCCGGGTTCACCCCTCCACTTT,CASDTGVPGSPLHF
TRBJ1-5,few,NA,TRBV4-1,16,TGCGCCAGCAGCCATCCGATACAGGGCCGCAATCAGCCCCAGCATTTT,CASSHPIQGRNQPQHF
TRBJ1-1,many,NA,TRBV20-1,12,TGCAGTGCTAGTGGACCGGGCACTGAAGCTTTCTTT,CSASGPGTEAFF